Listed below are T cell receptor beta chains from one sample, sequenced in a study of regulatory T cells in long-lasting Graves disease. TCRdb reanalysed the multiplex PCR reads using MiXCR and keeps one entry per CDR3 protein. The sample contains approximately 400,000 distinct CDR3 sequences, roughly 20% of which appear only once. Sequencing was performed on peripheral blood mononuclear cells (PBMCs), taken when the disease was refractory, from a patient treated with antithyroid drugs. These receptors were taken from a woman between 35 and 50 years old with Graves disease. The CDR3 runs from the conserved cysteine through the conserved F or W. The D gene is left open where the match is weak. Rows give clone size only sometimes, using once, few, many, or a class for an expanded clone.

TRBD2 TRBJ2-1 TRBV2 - CASLLAGGLGEQFF TGTGCCAGCCTGCTAGCGGGAGGGCTCGGTGAGCAGTTCTTC
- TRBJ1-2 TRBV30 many CAWNAGAAGTF TGTGCCTGGAACGCTGGGGCTGCGGGCACCTTC
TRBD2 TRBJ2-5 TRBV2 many CASIRLAGLLGETQYF TGTGCCAGCATCCGCCTAGCGGGCCTTTTAGGGGAGACCCAGTACTTC
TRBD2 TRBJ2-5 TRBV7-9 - CASSLIGRGEETQYF TGTGCCAGCAGCTTAATCGGGAGGGGCGAAGAGACCCAGTACTTC
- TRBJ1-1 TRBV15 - CATTVDRNTEAFF TGTGCCACCACCGTGGACAGGAACACTGAAGCTTTCTTT
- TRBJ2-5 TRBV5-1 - CASSLTRSDQETQYF TGCGCCAGCAGCTTGACGCGGTCAGACCAAGAGACCCAGTACTTC
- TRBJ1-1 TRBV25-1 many CASSDLGVTEAFF TGTGCCAGCAGTGACCTCGGGGTCACTGAAGCTTTCTTT
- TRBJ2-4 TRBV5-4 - CASSVDLIEAKNIQYF TGTGCCAGCAGCGTGGACCTGATTGAAGCCAAAAACATTCAGTACTTC
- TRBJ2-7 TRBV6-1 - CASSGSRQAAYEQYF TGTGCCAGCAGTGGTAGCCGACAGGCGGCCTACGAGCAGTACTTC
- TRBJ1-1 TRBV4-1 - CASSPESVKQPLNTEAFF TGCGCCAGCAGCCCCGAGTCTGTTAAACAGCCATTGAACACTGAAGCTTTCTTT